This T cell receptor (beta chain) was retrieved from a study of PD-L1 blockade in urothelial cancer. The wider study: Between 0 and 3 chemotherapy regimens preceded treatment for each patient. Blood-derived samples held a median roughly 150,000 T cells.

The V gene lost 3 bases and the J gene lost 1 base, with 12 bases spanning the gap. Germline CDR1 is SGDLS and CDR2 is YYNGEE. CDR3 length: 15 amino acids. Each PCR had synthetic TCR analog templates added to it as a spike-in. Measured with immunoSEQ multiplex PCR; TCRdb has only the in-frame clones, and not every one. The data show approximately 90,000 clones, roughly 84% seen once. Time point meaning: pretreatment peripheral blood. The clonotype comes from a man aged 55 to 70 with urothelial cancer. Here the sequenced sample was PBMCs, taken around atezolizumab (anti-PD-L1) treatment. The rearrangement links TRBV9 to TRBJ2-3; TRBD2 is a possible D gene (5 bases). DNA of the CDR3: TGTGCCAGCAGCGAGCGGACTTTCCGCACAGATACGCAGTATTTT. It yields the protein CASSERTFRTDTQYF.